The 32 T cell receptor beta chains below come from one sample, sequenced in a study of OX40 agonist ivuxolimab in advanced cancers. TCRdb keeps only in-frame clones here, not all; method: immunoSEQ multiplex PCR. The sample carries 70,000 or so clones, 70% to 90% recorded once. The material sequenced was CD4+ or CD8+ T cells sorted from blood, taken in a trial of the OX40 agonist ivuxolimab. The receptor set was obtained from an adult with an advanced solid tumor such as melanoma, head and neck, liver or kidney cancer.

This clone was recorded once. The chain employs TRBV7-6 and TRBJ2-5, with TRBD2 matching over 11 bases. The CDR3 consists of 15 residues. V lost 5 bases and J lost 2; bases outside the gene matches: 4. From germline, CDR1 is SGHVS and CDR2 FNYEAQ. This CDR3 is CASSLGTSGQETQYF. For the CDR3, the DNA is TGTGCCAGCAGCCTCGGGACTAGCGGTCAAGAGACCCAGTACTTC.

The rearrangement uses TRBV27 and TRBJ1-4; the match to TRBD1 covers 7 bases. Germline loops: CDR1 MNHEY, CDR2 SMNVEV (reference sequence). This CDR3 spans 15 amino acids. V was clipped by 4 bases and J by 0 bases; unmatched bases: 2. For the CDR3, the DNA is TGTGCCAGCAGTTCCAGGGGGACAACTAATGAAAAACTGTTTTTT. This codes for CASSSRGTTNEKLFF. Using reference TRBV27 and TRBJ1-4 for the parts outside the CDR3, the full variable domain is EAQVTQNPRYLITVTGKKLTVTCSQNMNHEYMSWYRQDPGLGLRQIYYSMNVEVTDKGDVPEGYKVSRKEKRNFPLILESPSPNQTSLYFCASSSRGTTNEKLFFGSGTQLSVL.

V and J are TRBV7-6 and TRBJ2-1, with D unresolved. V was trimmed by 5 bases and J by 5 bases, leaving 10 bases between them. Germline V CDR1 and CDR2: SGHVS, FNYEAQ. CDR3 size: 13 residues. The CDR3 bases are TGTGCCAGCAGCGTTGACACCAACAATGAGCAGTTCTTC. Translation: CASSVDTNNEQFF.

Comment on this clone: The sample contains more than one DNA sequence encoding this CDR3. Here the CDR3 reads CASSHQRLAGADTQYF. The CDR3 nucleotides are TGCGCCAGCAGCCATCAACGGCTAGCGGGAGCAGATACGCAGTATTTT. The V and J genes are TRBV4-1 and TRBJ2-3, with 10 bases aligning to TRBD2. With 3 bases clipped from V and 4 bases from J, the junction kept 7 bases outside the gene matches. CDR3 length equals 16 residues. CDR1 is MGHRA and CDR2 is YSYEKL in the germline V gene.

The chain combines TRBV19 with TRBJ1-1, with 8 bases lining up with TRBD1. The trim removed 8 bases at V and 4 bases at J, leaving 21 bases unmatched. The germline gives CDR1 LNHDA, CDR2 SQIVND (reference sequence). The CDR3 length is 18 residues. In nucleotides, the CDR3 is TGTGCCAGTCTTGGGATCGGACAGGGAAGTTCGTGGGGCACTGAAGCTTTCTTT. This translates into CASLGIGQGSSWGTEAFF.

This clone was observed once. The rearrangement uses TRBV5-6 and TRBJ2-7; 12 bases map to TRBD2. With 4 bases clipped from V and 4 bases from J, the junction kept 12 bases outside the gene matches. Germline V gene data show CDR1 as SGHDT and CDR2 as YYEEEE. The length of the CDR3 is 17 residues. CDR3 DNA sequence: TGTGCCAGCAGCGCCGGACTAGCGGGACAATGGCAGTACGAGCAGTACTTC. As protein: CASSAGLAGQWQYEQYF. Together with reference TRBV5-6 and TRBJ2-7, the CDR3 gives the full variable domain: DAGVTQSPTHLIKTRGQQVTLRCSPKSGHDTVSWYQQALGQGPQFIFQYYEEEERQRGNFPDRFSGHQFPNYSSELNVNALLLGDSALYLCASSAGLAGQWQYEQYFGPGTRLTVT.

The gene calls are TRBV29-1 and TRBJ1-4, with 7 nucleotides matching TRBD1. The CDR3 is 13 amino acids. CDR1 is SQVTM and CDR2 is ANQGSEA in the germline V gene. The ends lost 3 bases at V and 5 bases at J; junction bases unmatched: 3. CDR3 sequence: CSVEAGGNEKLFF. CDR3 in DNA: TGCAGCGTTGAGGCAGGGGGGAATGAAAAACTGTTTTTT.

The chain links TRBV7-6 to TRBJ2-1, with 8 bases lining up with TRBD1. Germline lookup yields CDR1 SGHVS and CDR2 FNYEAQ. V lost 5 bases to trimming and J lost 15 bases; unmatched junction nucleotides: 12. CDR3 length: 13 residues. For the CDR3, the DNA is TGTGCCAGCAGCCTAGTGACAGGGGACAGTACGTTCTTC. Translating it yields CASSLVTGDSTFF.

The rearrangement links TRBV19 to TRBJ2-2; D may be TRBD1 (5 bases). Per the germline V gene, CDR1 is LNHDA and CDR2 is SQIVND (reference sequence). Trimming pared 3 bases from V and 7 bases from J, leaving 12 bases between. The CDR3 consists of 14 residues. The CDR3 sequence is CASSIQPRDGELFF. CDR3 in DNA: TGTGCCAGTAGTATCCAGCCCAGGGACGGGGAGCTGTTTTTT.

The chain is built from TRBV5-4 and TRBJ2-5; 9 bases match TRBD2. The J segment lost 5 bases and the V segment lost 3 bases, leaving 8 bases of the junction unmatched. CDR3 length: 15 residues. The germline V gene encodes CDR1 SGHNT and CDR2 YYREEE (reference sequence). DNA for the CDR3: TGTGCCAGCAGCTCGAGAATAGCGGGAGAGGAGACCCAGTACTTC. Residues: CASSSRIAGEETQYF. Filled out from reference TRBV5-4 and TRBJ2-5, the complete variable domain reads ETGVTQSPTHLIKTRGQQVTLRCSSQSGHNTVSWYQQALGQGPQFIFQYYREEENGRGNFPPRFSGLQFPNYSSELNVNALELDDSALYLCASSSRIAGEETQYFGPGTRLLVL.

This clone appeared once. The chain joins TRBV29-1 to TRBJ2-7, with TRBD2 matching over 8 bases. This CDR3 is 13 amino acids long. The V gene's germline CDR1 is SQVTM and CDR2 ANQGSEA. V shed 5 bases, J shed 3 bases, and the junction held 6 bases outside the gene matches. The CDR3 protein is CSVTSGTNYEQYF. The CDR3 nucleotides are TGCAGCGTTACTAGCGGTACGAACTACGAGCAGTACTTC.

V is TRBV5-5 and J is TRBJ2-3; D is perhaps TRBD1 (6 bases). Trimming took 0 bases from V and 9 from J, leaving 14 bases between them. Germline values: CDR1 SGHKS, CDR2 YYEKEE (reference sequence). This CDR3 has 14 amino acids. The CDR3 region is CASSLAGTSYTQYF. DNA of the CDR3: TGTGCCAGCAGCTTGGCCGGGACAAGTTACACGCAGTATTTT.

In regard to this clone: The same CDR3 can be traced to other DNA sequences in this sample. This chain joins TRBV18 and TRBJ2-5; tentative D call: TRBD1 (6 bases). V was cut by 6 bases and J by 4 bases, with 9 bases left in between. Germline V gene data show CDR1 as KGHSH and CDR2 as LQKENI. CDR3 length: 12 residues. The CDR3 coding sequence is TGTGCCAGCTCGCCCAGGGGAGAGACCCAGTACTTC. Residues: CASSPRGETQYF.

This chain links TRBV4-1 with TRBJ2-1; D is unclear. Germline-derived CDR1 and CDR2 are MGHRA and YSYEKL. V lost 1 base and J 0 bases, leaving 10 bases between the germline ends. The CDR3 is made up of 16 amino acids. This chain's CDR3 is CASSQGSMSSYNEQFF. The CDR3 DNA sequence: TGCGCCAGCAGCCAAGGATCTATGAGCTCCTACAATGAGCAGTTCTTC.

The V gene is TRBV10-3, the J gene TRBJ2-5; 7 bases fit TRBD2. There are 14 residues in the CDR3. Trimming took 3 bases from V and 2 from J; bases not matched to a gene: 3. CDR1 and CDR2 from the germline V gene are ENHRY and SYGVKD. CDR3 nucleotides: TGTGCCATCAGTGATGGGAGGGTTCAAGAGACCCAGTACTTC. It codes for CAISDGRVQETQYF.

The chain is built from TRBV19 and TRBJ2-5, with D tentatively TRBD1 or TRBD2 (5 bases each). The closer fit of TRBJ2-7 to the DNA end suggests the J call may be wrong. CDR3 length equals 15 residues. Germline loops: CDR1 LNHDA, CDR2 SQIVND (reference sequence). CDR3 sequence reads: CASSTPGTYPYEQYF. The CDR3 DNA follows: TGTGCCAGTAGTACCCCCGGGACGTACCCCTACGAGCAGTACTTC.

The chain is built from TRBV7-9 and TRBJ2-3, with 9 bases that match TRBD2. The V gene's germline CDR1 is SEHNR and CDR2 FQNEAQ (reference sequence). The ends lost 5 bases at V and 6 bases at J; junction bases unmatched: 12. The CDR3 spans 16 residues. The CDR3 DNA reads TGTGCCAGCAGCCAAGGGGCTAGCGGGACGGGGGATACGCAGTATTTT. Its protein is CASSQGASGTGDTQYF.

The chain couples TRBV19 to TRBJ2-5; TRBD1 might be the D (5 bases). Matching the DNA end better, TRBJ2-7 makes the J call doubtful. Germline V gives CDR1 LNHDA, CDR2 SQIVND (reference sequence). The CDR3 has 13 amino acids. CDR3 residues: CASSITGSYEQYF. As DNA, the CDR3 is TGTGCCAGTAGTATTACAGGATCCTACGAGCAGTACTTC.

The V gene is TRBV6-5, the J gene TRBJ2-7, with TRBD2 matching 7 bases. CDR1 is MNHEY and CDR2 is SVGAGI in the germline V gene. The CDR3 totals 14 residues. The J segment lost 6 bases and the V segment lost 6 bases, leaving 11 bases of the junction unmatched. CDR3 in amino acids: CASSPPSGVGEQYF. As DNA, the CDR3 is TGTGCCAGCAGCCCGCCGAGCGGGGTTGGCGAGCAGTACTTC.

The V gene is TRBV5-6, the J gene TRBJ2-7; 10 bases are shared with TRBD2. The germline V gene has CDR1 SGHDT and CDR2 YYEEEE. V trimming: 2 bases; J trimming: 1 base; junction bases outside the gene matches: 6. There are 16 residues in the CDR3. The CDR3 loop reads CASSLTAGGLSYEQYF. Here the CDR3 DNA reads TGTGCCAGCAGCTTAACAGCGGGAGGGCTATCCTACGAGCAGTACTTC.

The chain links TRBV5-4 to TRBJ2-1; 8 bases match TRBD2. CDR3 length: 16 residues. Germline CDR1 is SGHNT and CDR2 is YYREEE (reference sequence). The V gene end was trimmed by 4 bases and the J gene end by 6 bases; junction bases not matched to a gene: 12. The CDR3 sequence: CASSQDPAGVGNEQFF. The CDR3, as DNA: TGTGCCAGCAGCCAGGACCCAGCGGGAGTTGGCAATGAGCAGTTCTTC.

V is TRBV7-2 and J is TRBJ2-7; D ambiguous. Trimming stripped 4 bases from V and 3 bases from J, with 10 bases between. The germline V gene has CDR1 SGHTA and CDR2 FQGNSA. The length of the CDR3 is 13 residues. CDR3 nucleotide sequence: TGTGCCAGCAGCTGGAGTAGCTTCTACGAGCAGTACTTC. Encoded protein: CASSWSSFYEQYF.

This rearrangement joins TRBV5-6 to TRBJ1-2; 12 nucleotides agree with TRBD1. Germline V CDR1 and CDR2: SGHDT, YYEEEE. V shed 5 bases, J shed 4 bases, and the junction held 3 bases outside the gene matches. The CDR3 spans 14 residues. The CDR3 DNA is TGTGCCAGCAGGGGACAGGGGGCCGTCTATGGCTACACCTTC. Amino acids: CASRGQGAVYGYTF.

J is TRBJ2-7 and V is TRBV6-5; 8 bases align to TRBD1. The CDR3 has 14 amino acids. CDR1 and CDR2 (germline): MNHEY, SVGAGI. The junction had 10 bases not matched to a gene; V was cut back by 6 bases and J by 6 bases. The CDR3 protein is CASSRGQGEREQYF. The CDR3 DNA reads TGTGCCAGCAGCCGAGGACAGGGTGAGCGCGAGCAGTACTTC.

This chain links TRBV6-1 with TRBJ2-2, with D possibly being TRBD1 (6 bases). V gave up 4 bases and J gave up 7 bases, with 7 bases separating them. Germline CDR1 is MNHNS and CDR2 is SASEGT. The CDR3 covers 12 residues. The DNA for the CDR3 is TGTGCCAGCAGTGTAGGGGGCGGGGAGCTGTTTTTT. It yields the protein CASSVGGGELFF.

The chain couples TRBV11-2 to TRBJ2-7; 9 bases match TRBD1. Looked up from germline, CDR1 is SGHAT and CDR2 is FQNNGV. The CDR3 totals 14 residues. V was pared by 3 bases and J by 3 bases, with 3 bases of the junction left unmatched. The CDR3 DNA is TGTGCCAGCAGCTTCGAGACAGGGGGCTACGAGCAGTACTTC. This codes for CASSFETGGYEQYF. The whole variable domain, remainder taken from reference TRBV11-2 and TRBJ2-7, is EAGVAQSPRYKIIEKRQSVAFWCNPISGHATLYWYQQILGQGPKLLIQFQNNGVVDDSQLPKDRFSAERLKGVDSTLKIQPAKLEDSAVYLCASSFETGGYEQYFGPGTRLTVT.

The chain is built from TRBV28 and TRBJ2-4; D may correspond to TRBD1 or TRBD2 (5 bases each). Trimming stripped 4 bases from V and 7 bases from J, with 14 bases between. The CDR3 spans 14 residues. Germline CDR1 and CDR2: MDHEN and SYDVKM. CDR3 amino acids: CASSYPGRMNIQYF. CDR3 DNA sequence: TGTGCCAGCAGTTACCCGGGGCGCATGAACATTCAGTACTTC. Drawing the rest from reference TRBV28 and TRBJ2-4, the complete variable domain is DVKVTQSSRYLVKRTGEKVFLECVQDMDHENMFWYRQDPGLGLRLIYFSYDVKMKEKGDIPEGYSVSREKKERFSLILESASTNQTSMYLCASSYPGRMNIQYFGAGTRLSVL.

In its sample, this clone was seen once. The chain employs TRBV11-2 and TRBJ2-3; D is possibly TRBD1 or TRBD2 (5 bases each). V lost 5 bases and J lost 5, with 14 bases in between. The V gene's germline CDR1 is SGHAT and CDR2 FQNNGV. The CDR3 has 14 amino acids. CDR3 coding DNA: TGTGCCAGCAGCGGGACCCACTTAGGAGATACGCAGTATTTT. Translation gives CASSGTHLGDTQYF.

V is TRBV28 and J is TRBJ2-7; TRBD1 is a possible D gene (6 bases). The V and J ends lost 3 bases and 0 bases respectively, with 15 bases between them. The CDR3 runs to 16 residues. Germline lookup yields CDR1 MDHEN and CDR2 SYDVKM. The CDR3 nucleotides read TGTGCCAGCAGTTTCCCCGGACAGTATTACTCCTACGAGCAGTACTTC. This codes for CASSFPGQYYSYEQYF. The entire variable domain, with the rest obtained from reference TRBV28 and TRBJ2-7, is as follows: DVKVTQSSRYLVKRTGEKVFLECVQDMDHENMFWYRQDPGLGLRLIYFSYDVKMKEKGDIPEGYSVSREKKERFSLILESASTNQTSMYLCASSFPGQYYSYEQYFGPGTRLTVT.

In its sample, this clone was seen a few times. The chain links TRBV27 to TRBJ2-1; D possibly uses TRBD1 or TRBD2 (5 bases each). V was shortened by 2 bases and J by 4 bases, with 18 bases between the two germline ends. The CDR3 is 17 amino acids. Germline CDR1 MNHEY, CDR2 SMNVEV (reference sequence). The CDR3 DNA reads TGTGCCAGCAGTTTACAGAAGCGAATCGGGGCGTACAATGAGCAGTTCTTC. This sequence encodes CASSLQKRIGAYNEQFF.

V is TRBV7-9 and J is TRBJ2-7; D uncertain. Germline V CDR1 and CDR2: SEHNR, FQNEAQ (reference sequence). The CDR3 has 12 amino acids. V shed 5 bases and J shed 6 bases, with 11 bases lying between them. This CDR3 reads CASSQTLSEQYF. The CDR3 DNA reads TGTGCCAGCAGCCAAACCCTTAGCGAGCAGTACTTC.

The V and J genes are TRBV23-1 and TRBJ2-5, with 7 bases that match TRBD2. TRBV23-1 is designated an ORF whose function remains uncertain. The CDR3 covers 16 residues. The junction had 10 bases not matched to a gene; V was cut back by 1 base and J by 5 bases. This chain's CDR3 is CASSQLQRDGKETQYF. The CDR3 bases are TGCGCCAGCAGTCAATTGCAGCGGGATGGGAAGGAGACCCAGTACTTC.